This T cell receptor beta chain comes out of a study of T cells in Graves' hyperthyroidism and ophthalmopathy. Regarding the study as a whole: The model identified upcoming ophthalmopathy a median about 7.1 months ahead of onset.

The CDR3 is 17 amino acids. Germline loops: CDR1 SGHAT, CDR2 FQDESV (reference sequence). The germline V and J ends were trimmed by 3 bases and 3 bases, with 17 bases remaining between them. For this clonotype: The antigen remains unidentified. Given the absence of the conserved phenylalanine or tryptophan at the CDR3 end, a read error is likely.

There were TCR beta CDR3 regions amplified from RNA transcripts. The TCR CDR3 was amplified in a first-round RT-PCR using the HTBI primer set. TCRdb passed the multiplex PCR reads through MiXCR, listing each CDR3 protein once. The table records 530,000 or so distinct CDR3 sequences, approximately 25% of them present only once. Sequenced: blood. This TCR was recovered from a woman aged 25 to 39 with Graves' ophthalmopathy. V usage is TRBV11-1 and J usage is TRBJ2-2; no clear D gene. As DNA, the CDR3 is TGTGCCAGCAGCTTCGGTGCCCTTCACGGCTACACCGGGGAGCTGTTTTTG. This translates into CASSFGALHGYTGELFL.